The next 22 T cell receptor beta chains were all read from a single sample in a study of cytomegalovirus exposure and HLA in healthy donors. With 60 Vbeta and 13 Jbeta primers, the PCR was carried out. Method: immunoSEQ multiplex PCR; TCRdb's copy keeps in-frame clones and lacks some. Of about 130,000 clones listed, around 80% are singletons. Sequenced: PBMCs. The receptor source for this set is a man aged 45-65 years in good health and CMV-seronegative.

CDR3 nucleotide sequence: TGCGCCAGCAGCTCGGGTACCCTTCCAGGGGAAACGGTCGGCTACACCTTC. Amino acids: CASSSGTLPGETVGYTF. The gene calls are TRBV5-1 and TRBJ1-2, with D tentatively TRBD1 (6 bases). The V gene's germline CDR1 is SGHRS and CDR2 YFSETQ. The CDR3 extends over 17 amino acids. Trimming cost V 3 bases and J 8 bases, with 26 bases left between them.

DNA of the CDR3: TGCGCCAGCCAGCAGCTTGGGACTCCCGGTGGAGGCGGCGAGCAGTACTTC. Its protein product is CASQQLGTPGGGGEQYF. The V and J genes are TRBV5-1 and TRBJ2-7, with D possibly being TRBD2 (6 bases). Germline loops: CDR1 SGHRS, CDR2 YFSETQ. The CDR3 is 17 amino acids. Trimming left V 7 bases short and J 6 bases short, with 29 bases between. Full variable domain (missing parts from reference TRBV5-1 and TRBJ2-7): KAGVTQTPRYLIKTRGQQVTLSCSPISGHRSVSWYQQTPGQGLQFLFEYFSETQRNKGNFPGRFSGRQFSNSRSEMNVSTLELGDSALYLCASQQLGTPGGGGEQYFGPGTRLTVT.

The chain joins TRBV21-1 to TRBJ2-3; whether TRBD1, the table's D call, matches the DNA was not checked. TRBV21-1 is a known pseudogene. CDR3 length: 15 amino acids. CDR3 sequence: CATLYRVVHTDTQYF. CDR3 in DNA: TGTGCCACATTATACAGGGTCGTTCACACAGATACGCAGTATTTT.

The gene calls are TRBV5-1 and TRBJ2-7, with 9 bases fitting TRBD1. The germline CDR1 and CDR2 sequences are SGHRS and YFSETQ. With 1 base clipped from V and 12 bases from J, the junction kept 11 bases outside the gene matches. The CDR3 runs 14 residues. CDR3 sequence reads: CASSLLGQGSFGYF. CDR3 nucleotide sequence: TGCGCCAGCAGCTTGTTGGGACAGGGTTCCTTCGGGTACTTC.

CDR3 amino acids: CATGYLSEAFF. The CDR3 coding sequence is TGTGCCACCGGTTACCTGAGTGAAGCTTTCTTT. The J gene is TRBJ1-1, the V gene TRBV27; D gene unclear. The CDR3 is 11 residues long. Trimming shortened V by 10 bases and J by 7 bases, and 13 bases separated the two germline ends. Germline V gene lookup returns CDR1 MNHEY and CDR2 SMNVEV (reference sequence).

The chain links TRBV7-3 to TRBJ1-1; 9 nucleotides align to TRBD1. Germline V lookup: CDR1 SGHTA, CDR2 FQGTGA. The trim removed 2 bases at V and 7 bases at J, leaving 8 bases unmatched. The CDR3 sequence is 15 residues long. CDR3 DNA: TGTGCCAGCAGCTTAGGGGACAGGGTAAGGGGTGAAGCTTTCTTT. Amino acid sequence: CASSLGDRVRGEAFF.

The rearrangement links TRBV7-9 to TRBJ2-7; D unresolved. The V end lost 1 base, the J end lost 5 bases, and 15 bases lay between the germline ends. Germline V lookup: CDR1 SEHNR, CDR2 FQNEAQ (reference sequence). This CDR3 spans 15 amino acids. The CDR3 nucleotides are TGTGCCAGCAGCTTAGAGGCAGGATCGTTTGACGAGCAGTACTTC. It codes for CASSLEAGSFDEQYF.

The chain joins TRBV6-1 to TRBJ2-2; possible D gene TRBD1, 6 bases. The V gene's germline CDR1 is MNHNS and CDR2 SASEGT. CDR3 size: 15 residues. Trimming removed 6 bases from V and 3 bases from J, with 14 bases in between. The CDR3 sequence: CASRHNPGDTGELFF. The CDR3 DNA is TGTGCCAGCAGGCACAATCCAGGGGACACCGGGGAGCTGTTTTTT.

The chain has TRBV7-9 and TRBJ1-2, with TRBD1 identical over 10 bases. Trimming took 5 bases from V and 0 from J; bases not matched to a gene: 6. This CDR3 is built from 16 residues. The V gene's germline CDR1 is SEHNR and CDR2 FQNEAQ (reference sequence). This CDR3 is CASSPGTGASNYGYTF. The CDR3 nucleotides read TGTGCCAGCAGCCCCGGGACAGGGGCTTCTAACTATGGCTACACCTTC.

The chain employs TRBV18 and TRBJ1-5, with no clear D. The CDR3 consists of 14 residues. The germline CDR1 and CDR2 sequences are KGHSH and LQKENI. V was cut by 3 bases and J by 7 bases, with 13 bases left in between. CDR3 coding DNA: TGTGCCAGCTCACCGAGGGAGTCGGGGCAGCCCCAGCATTTT. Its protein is CASSPRESGQPQHF.

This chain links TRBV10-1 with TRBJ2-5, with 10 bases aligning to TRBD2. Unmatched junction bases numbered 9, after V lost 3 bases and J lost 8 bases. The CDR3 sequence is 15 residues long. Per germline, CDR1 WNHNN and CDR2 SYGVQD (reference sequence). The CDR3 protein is CASSDASGGPDTQYF. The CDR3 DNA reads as TGCGCCAGCAGTGATGCTAGCGGGGGCCCCGACACCCAGTACTTC.

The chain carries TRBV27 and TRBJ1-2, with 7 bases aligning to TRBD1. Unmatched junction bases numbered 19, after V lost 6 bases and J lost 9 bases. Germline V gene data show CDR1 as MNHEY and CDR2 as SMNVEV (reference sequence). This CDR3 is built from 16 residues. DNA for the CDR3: TGTGCCAGCAGACCAAGGGCAGGACAGGCCCTTTTAAGCTACACCTTC. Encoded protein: CASRPRAGQALLSYTF.

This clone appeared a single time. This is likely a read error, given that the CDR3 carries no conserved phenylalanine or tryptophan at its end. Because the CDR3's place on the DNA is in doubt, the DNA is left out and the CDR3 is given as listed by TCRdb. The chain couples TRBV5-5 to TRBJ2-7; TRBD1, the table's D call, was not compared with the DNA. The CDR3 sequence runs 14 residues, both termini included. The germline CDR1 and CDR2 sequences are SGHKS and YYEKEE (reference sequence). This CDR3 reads CASSLGQGITSSTL.

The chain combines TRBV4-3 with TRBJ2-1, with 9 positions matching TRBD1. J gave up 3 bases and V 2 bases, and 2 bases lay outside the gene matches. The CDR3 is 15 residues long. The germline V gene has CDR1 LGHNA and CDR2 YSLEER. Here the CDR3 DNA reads TGCGCCAGCAGCCAACCGGACAGGGGCTACAATGAGCAGTTCTTC. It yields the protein CASSQPDRGYNEQFF.

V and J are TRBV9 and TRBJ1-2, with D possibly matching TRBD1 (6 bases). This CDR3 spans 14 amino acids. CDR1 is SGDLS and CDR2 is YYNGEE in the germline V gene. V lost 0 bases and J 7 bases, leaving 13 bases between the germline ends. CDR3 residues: CASSVVETGSGYTF. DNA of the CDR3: TGTGCCAGCAGCGTAGTAGAAACAGGGAGTGGCTACACCTTC.

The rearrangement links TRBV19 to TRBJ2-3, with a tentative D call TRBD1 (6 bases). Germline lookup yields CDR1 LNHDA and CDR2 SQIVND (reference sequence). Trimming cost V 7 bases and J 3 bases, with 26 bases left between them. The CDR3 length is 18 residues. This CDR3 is CASTRRGSTGYGTDTQYF. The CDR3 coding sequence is TGTGCCAGTACCCGAAGGGGGTCTACAGGGTACGGGACAGATACGCAGTATTTT.

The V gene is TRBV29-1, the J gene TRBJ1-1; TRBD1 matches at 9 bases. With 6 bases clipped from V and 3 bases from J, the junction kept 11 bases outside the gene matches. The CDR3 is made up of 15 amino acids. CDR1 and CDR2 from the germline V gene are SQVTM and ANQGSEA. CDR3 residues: CSVKSGTGRDTEAFF. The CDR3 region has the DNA TGCAGCGTGAAATCCGGGACAGGGCGTGACACTGAAGCTTTCTTT. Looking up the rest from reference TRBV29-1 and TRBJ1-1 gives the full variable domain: SAVISQKPSRDICQRGTSLTIQCQVDSQVTMMFWYRQQPGQSLTLIATANQGSEATYESGFVIDKFPISRPNLTFSTLTVSNMSPEDSSIYLCSVKSGTGRDTEAFFGQGTRLTVV.

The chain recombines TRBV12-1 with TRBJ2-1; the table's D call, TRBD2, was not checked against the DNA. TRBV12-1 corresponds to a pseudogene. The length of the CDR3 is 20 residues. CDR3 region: CASSFESGTSGGLSYNEQFF. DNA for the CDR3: TGTGCCAGCAGCTTTGAATCGGGGACTAGCGGGGGTTTATCCTACAATGAGCAGTTCTTC.

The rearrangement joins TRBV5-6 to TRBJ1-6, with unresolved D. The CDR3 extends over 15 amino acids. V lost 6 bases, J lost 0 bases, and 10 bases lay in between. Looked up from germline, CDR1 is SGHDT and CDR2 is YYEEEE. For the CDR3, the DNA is TGTGCCAGCACCGCTTGGAGCTCCTATAATTCACCCCTCCACTTT. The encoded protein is CASTAWSSYNSPLHF. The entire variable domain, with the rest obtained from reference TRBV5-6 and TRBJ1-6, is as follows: DAGVTQSPTHLIKTRGQQVTLRCSPKSGHDTVSWYQQALGQGPQFIFQYYEEEERQRGNFPDRFSGHQFPNYSSELNVNALLLGDSALYLCASTAWSSYNSPLHFGNGTRLTVT.

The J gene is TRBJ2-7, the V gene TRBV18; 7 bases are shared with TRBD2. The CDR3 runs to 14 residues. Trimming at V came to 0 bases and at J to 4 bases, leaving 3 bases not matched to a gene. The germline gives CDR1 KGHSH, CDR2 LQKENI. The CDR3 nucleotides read TGTGCCAGCTCACCACCGGGGGGGATTTACGAGCAGTACTTC. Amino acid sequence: CASSPPGGIYEQYF.

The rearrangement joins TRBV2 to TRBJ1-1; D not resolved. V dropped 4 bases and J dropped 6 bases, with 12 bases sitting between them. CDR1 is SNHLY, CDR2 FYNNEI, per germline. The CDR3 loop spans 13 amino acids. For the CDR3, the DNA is TGTGCCAGCAGTGTGATGGTGGAGGCTGAAGCTTTCTTT. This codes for CASSVMVEAEAFF.

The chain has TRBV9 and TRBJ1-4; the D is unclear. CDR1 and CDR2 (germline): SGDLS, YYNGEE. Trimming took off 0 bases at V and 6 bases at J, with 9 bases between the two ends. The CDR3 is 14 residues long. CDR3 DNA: TGTGCCAGCAGCGTAGGATGGGGAGATGAAAAACTGTTTTTT. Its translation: CASSVGWGDEKLFF.